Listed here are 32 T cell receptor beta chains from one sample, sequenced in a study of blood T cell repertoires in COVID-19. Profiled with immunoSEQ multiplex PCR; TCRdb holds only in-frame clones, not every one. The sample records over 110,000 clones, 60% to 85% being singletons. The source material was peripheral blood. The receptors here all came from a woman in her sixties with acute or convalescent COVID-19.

The CDR3, as DNA: TGTGCCAGCAGCCAAGAGATTAGGAGACAGAGCTACCAAGAGACCCAGTACTTC. Its translation is CASSQEIRRQSYQETQYF. The chain couples TRBV3-1 (or the pseudogene TRBV3-2) to TRBJ2-5, with a tentative D call TRBD1 (5 bases). This CDR3 is built from 18 residues. The germline V gene has CDR1 LGHDT and CDR2 YNNKEL (reference sequence). V lost 0 bases and J lost 0, with 17 bases in between.

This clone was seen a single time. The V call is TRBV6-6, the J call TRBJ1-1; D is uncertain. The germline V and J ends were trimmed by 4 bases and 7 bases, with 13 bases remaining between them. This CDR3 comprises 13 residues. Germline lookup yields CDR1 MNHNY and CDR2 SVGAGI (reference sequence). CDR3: CASSLALHVEAFF. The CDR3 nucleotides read TGTGCCAGCAGTTTGGCCCTCCATGTTGAAGCTTTCTTT.

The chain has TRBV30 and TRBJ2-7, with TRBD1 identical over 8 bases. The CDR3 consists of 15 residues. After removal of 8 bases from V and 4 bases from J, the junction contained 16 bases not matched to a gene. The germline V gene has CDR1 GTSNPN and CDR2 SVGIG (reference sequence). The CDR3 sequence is CAIDRGRIGGYEQYF. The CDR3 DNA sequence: TGTGCCATTGACAGGGGACGGATTGGGGGTTACGAGCAGTACTTC.

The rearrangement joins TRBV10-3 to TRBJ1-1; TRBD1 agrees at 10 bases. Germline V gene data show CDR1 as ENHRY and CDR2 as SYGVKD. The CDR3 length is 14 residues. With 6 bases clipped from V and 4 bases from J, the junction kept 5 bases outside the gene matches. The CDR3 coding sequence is TGTGCCATCAGGGCAGGACAGGGGGGCACTGAAGCTTTCTTT. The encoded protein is CAIRAGQGGTEAFF.

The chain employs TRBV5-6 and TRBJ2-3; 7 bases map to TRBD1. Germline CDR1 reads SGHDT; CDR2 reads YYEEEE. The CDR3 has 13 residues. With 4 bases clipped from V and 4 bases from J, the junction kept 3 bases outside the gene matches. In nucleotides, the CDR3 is TGTGCCAGCAGCGTAACAGGGGCAGATACGCAGTATTTT. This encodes CASSVTGADTQYF.

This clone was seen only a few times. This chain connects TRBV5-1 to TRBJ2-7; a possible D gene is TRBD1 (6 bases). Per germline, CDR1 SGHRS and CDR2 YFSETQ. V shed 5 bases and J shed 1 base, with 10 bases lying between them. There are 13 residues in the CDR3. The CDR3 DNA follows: TGCGCCAGCAGTCCGGACAGATCCTACGAGCAGTACTTC. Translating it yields CASSPDRSYEQYF.

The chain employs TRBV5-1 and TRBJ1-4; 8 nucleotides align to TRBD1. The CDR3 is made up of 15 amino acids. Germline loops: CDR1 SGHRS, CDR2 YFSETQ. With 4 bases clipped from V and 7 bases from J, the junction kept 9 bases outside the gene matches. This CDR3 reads CASSQQGAPGEKLFF. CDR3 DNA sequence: TGCGCCAGCAGCCAGCAGGGGGCGCCGGGTGAAAAACTGTTTTTT.

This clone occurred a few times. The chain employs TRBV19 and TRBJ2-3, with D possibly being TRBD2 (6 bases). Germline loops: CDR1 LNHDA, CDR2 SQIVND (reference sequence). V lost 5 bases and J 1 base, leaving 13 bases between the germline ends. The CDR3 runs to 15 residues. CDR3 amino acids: CASSSVRDGTDTQYF. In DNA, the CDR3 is TGTGCCAGTAGTTCCGTGCGGGATGGCACAGATACGCAGTATTTT.

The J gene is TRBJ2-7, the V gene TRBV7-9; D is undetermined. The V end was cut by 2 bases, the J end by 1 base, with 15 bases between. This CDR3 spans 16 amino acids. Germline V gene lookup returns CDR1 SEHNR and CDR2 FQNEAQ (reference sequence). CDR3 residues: CASSLLRLGSSYEQYF. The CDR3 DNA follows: TGTGCCAGCAGCTTATTGAGGTTAGGCTCTTCCTACGAGCAGTACTTC.

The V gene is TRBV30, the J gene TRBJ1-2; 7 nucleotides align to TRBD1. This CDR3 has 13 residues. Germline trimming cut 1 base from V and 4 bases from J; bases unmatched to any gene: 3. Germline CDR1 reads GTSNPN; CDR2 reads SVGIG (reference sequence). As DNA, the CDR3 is TGTGCCTGGAGTGAGGGACAGTCCTATGGCTACACCTTC. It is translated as CAWSEGQSYGYTF.

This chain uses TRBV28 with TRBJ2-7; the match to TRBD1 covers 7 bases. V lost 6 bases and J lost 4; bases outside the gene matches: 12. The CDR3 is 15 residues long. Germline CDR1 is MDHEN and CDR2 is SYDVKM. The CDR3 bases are TGTGCCAGCAGAGAGACCGGGACAGAACCTTACGAGCAGTACTTC. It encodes CASRETGTEPYEQYF.

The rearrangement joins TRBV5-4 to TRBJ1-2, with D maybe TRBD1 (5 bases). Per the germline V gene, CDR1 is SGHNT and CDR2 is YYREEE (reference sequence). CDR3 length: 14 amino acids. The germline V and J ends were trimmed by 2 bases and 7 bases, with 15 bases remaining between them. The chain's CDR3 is CASSFPAGVGGYTF. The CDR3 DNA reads TGTGCCAGCAGCTTCCCCGCGGGGGTCGGTGGCTACACCTTC. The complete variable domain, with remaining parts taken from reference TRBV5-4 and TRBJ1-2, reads ETGVTQSPTHLIKTRGQQVTLRCSSQSGHNTVSWYQQALGQGPQFIFQYYREEENGRGNFPPRFSGLQFPNYSSELNVNALELDDSALYLCASSFPAGVGGYTFGSGTRLTVV.

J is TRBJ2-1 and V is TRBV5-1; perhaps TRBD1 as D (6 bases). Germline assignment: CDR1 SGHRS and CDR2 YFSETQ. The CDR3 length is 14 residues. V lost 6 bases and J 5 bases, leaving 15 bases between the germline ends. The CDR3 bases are TGCGCCAGCACCCCAACAGGGCCCCACAATGAGCAGTTCTTC. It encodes CASTPTGPHNEQFF. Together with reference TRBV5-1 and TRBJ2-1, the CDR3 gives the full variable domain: KAGVTQTPRYLIKTRGQQVTLSCSPISGHRSVSWYQQTPGQGLQFLFEYFSETQRNKGNFPGRFSGRQFSNSRSEMNVSTLELGDSALYLCASTPTGPHNEQFFGPGTRLTVL.

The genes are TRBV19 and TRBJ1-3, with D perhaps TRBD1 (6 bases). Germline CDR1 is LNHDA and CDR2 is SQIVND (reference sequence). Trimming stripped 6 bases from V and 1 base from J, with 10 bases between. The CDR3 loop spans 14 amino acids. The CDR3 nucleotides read TGTGCCAGTAGCCTGGACAGTTCTGGAAACACCATATATTTT. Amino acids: CASSLDSSGNTIYF.

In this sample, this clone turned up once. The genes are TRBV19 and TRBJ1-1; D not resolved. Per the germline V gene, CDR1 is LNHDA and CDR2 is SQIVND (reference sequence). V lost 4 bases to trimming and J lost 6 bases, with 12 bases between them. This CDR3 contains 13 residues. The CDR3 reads CASSRTGKAEAFF. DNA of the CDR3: TGTGCCAGTAGTAGGACTGGGAAAGCTGAAGCTTTCTTT. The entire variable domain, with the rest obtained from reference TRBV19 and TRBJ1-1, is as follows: DGGITQSPKYLFRKEGQNVTLSCEQNLNHDAMYWYRQDPGQGLRLIYYSQIVNDFQKGDIAEGYSVSREKKESFPLTVTSAQKNPTAFYLCASSRTGKAEAFFGQGTRLTVV.

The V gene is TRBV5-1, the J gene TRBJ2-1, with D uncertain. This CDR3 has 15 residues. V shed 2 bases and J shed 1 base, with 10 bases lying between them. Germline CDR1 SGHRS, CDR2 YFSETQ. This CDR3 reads CASSFEGVSYNEQFF. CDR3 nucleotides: TGCGCCAGCAGCTTTGAAGGAGTTTCCTACAATGAGCAGTTCTTC.

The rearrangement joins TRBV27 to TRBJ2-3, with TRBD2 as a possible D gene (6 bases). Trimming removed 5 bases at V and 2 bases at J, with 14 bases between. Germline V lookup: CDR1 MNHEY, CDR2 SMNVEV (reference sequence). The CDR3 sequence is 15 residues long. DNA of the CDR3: TGTGCCAGCAGTCCCGGACTAACTCTCACAGATACGCAGTATTTT. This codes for CASSPGLTLTDTQYF.

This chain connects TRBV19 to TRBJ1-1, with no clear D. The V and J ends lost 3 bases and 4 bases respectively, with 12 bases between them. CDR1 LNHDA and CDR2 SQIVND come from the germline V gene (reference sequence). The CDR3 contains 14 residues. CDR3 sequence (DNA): TGTGCCAGTAGTATTGGCTCGGGTGGCACTGAAGCTTTCTTT. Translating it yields CASSIGSGGTEAFF.

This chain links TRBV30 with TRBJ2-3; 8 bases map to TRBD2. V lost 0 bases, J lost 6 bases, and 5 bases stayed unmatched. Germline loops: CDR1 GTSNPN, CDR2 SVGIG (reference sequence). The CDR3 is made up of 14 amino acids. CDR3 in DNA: TGTGCCTGGAGTGTAGGAGCGGGAGTGGATACGCAGTATTTT. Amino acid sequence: CAWSVGAGVDTQYF.

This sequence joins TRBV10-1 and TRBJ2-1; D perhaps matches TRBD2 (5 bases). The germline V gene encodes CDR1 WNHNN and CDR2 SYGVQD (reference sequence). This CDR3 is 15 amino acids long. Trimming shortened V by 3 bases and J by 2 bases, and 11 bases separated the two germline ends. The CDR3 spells CASSEEGEAYNEQFF. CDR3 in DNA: TGCGCCAGCAGTGAAGAGGGAGAAGCCTACAATGAGCAGTTCTTC.

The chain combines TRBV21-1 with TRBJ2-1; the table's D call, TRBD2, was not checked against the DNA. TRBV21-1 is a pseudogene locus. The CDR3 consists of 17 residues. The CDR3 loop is CASEVGSPGGFHNEQFF. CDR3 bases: TGTGCCAGTGAGGTTGGGTCACCGGGAGGCTTTCACAATGAGCAGTTCTTC.

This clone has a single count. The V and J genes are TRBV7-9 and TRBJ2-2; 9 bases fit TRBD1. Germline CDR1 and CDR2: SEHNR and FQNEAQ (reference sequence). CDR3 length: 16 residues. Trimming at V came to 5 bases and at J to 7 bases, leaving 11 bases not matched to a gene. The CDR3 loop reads CASSQLPGQGNGELFF. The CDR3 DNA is TGTGCCAGCAGCCAATTACCGGGACAGGGTAACGGGGAGCTGTTTTTT. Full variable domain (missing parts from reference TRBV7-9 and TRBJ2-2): DTGVSQNPRHKITKRGQNVTFRCDPISEHNRLYWYRQTLGQGPEFLTYFQNEAQLEKSRLLSDRFSAERPKGSFSTLEIQRTEQGDSAMYLCASSQLPGQGNGELFFGEGSRLTVL.

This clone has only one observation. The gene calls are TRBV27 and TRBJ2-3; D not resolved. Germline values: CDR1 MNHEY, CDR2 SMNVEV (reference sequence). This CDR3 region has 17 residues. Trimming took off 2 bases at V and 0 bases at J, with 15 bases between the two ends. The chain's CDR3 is CASSLQVPETSTDTQYF. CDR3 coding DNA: TGTGCCAGCAGTTTACAGGTGCCAGAAACTAGCACAGATACGCAGTATTTT.

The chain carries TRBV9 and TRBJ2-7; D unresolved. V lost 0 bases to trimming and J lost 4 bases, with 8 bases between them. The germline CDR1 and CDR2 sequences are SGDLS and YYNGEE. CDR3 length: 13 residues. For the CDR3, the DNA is TGTGCCAGCAGCGTAGATGAGGAATACGAGCAGTACTTC. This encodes CASSVDEEYEQYF.

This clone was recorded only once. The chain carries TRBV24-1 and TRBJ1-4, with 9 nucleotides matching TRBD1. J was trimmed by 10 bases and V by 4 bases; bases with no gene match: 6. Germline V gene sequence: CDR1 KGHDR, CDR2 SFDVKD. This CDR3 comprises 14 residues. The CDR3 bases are TGTGCCACCAGTGACCCGGGACAGGGAGGAAAACTGTTTTTT. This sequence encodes CATSDPGQGGKLFF.

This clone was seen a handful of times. CDR3 in amino acids: CASRRQTGTGGTEAFF. The CDR3 DNA follows: TGTGCCAGCAGGAGGCAAACCGGGACAGGGGGTACTGAAGCTTTCTTT. V gene TRBV2 combines with J gene TRBJ1-1, with 11 bases that match TRBD1. This CDR3 has 16 amino acids. The germline gives CDR1 SNHLY, CDR2 FYNNEI. The V and J ends lost 6 bases and 5 bases, in that order; junction bases with no gene match: 11.

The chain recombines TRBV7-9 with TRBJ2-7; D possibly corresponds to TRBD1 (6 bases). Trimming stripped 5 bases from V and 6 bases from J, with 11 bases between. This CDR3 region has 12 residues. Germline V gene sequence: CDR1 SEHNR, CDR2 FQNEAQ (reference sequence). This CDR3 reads CASSRNRVEQYF. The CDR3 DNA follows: TGTGCCAGCAGCCGAAACAGGGTCGAGCAGTACTTC.

The CDR3 region is CASSLNGLNEKLFF. CDR3 coding DNA: TGCGCCAGCAGCTTAAACGGACTAAATGAAAAACTGTTTTTT. V and J are TRBV5-1 and TRBJ1-4; D unresolved. The CDR3 has 14 residues. Germline V gene sequence: CDR1 SGHRS, CDR2 YFSETQ. Trimming removed 2 bases from V and 5 bases from J, with 10 bases in between.

The CDR3 is CASSLGGLARTFSYEQYF. For the CDR3, the DNA is TGTGCCAGCAGCTTAGGGGGACTAGCGAGGACCTTCTCCTACGAGCAGTACTTC. This sequence joins TRBV7-9 and TRBJ2-7, with TRBD2 matching 10 bases. The CDR3 loop spans 18 amino acids. Germline CDR1 is SEHNR and CDR2 is FQNEAQ (reference sequence). With V trimmed by 1 base and J by 0 bases, 9 bases remained unmatched.

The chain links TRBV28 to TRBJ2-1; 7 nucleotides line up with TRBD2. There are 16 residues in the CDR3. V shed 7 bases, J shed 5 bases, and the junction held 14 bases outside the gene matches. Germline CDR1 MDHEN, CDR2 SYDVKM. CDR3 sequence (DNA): TGTGCCAGCATAAGAGGGAGGGCTAGTGGGGACAATGAGCAGTTCTTC. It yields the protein CASIRGRASGDNEQFF.

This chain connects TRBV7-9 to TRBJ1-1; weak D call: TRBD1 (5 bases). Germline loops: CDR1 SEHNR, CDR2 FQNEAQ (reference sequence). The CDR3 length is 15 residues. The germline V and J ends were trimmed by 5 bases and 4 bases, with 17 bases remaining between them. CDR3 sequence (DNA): TGTGCCAGCAGCCTGACCGTAGGTCAGGGCACTGAAGCTTTCTTT. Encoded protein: CASSLTVGQGTEAFF.

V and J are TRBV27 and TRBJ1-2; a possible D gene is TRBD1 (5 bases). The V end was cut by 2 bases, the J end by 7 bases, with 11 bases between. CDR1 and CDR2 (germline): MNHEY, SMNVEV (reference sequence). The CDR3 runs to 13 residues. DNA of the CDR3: TGTGCCAGCAGTTTAACCAGGGTTGGTGGCTACACCTTC. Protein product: CASSLTRVGGYTF.